This T cell receptor beta chain was obtained from a study of CD8+CD57+ T cells in acquired aplastic anemia. Study-wide background: Sorting CD4+ and CD8+ cells gave DNA averaging about 3.1 ug.

This clonotype was seen once. Its antigen is unidentified. Notes on the study in general: Sharing between patients and controls was observed for twenty-nine CD8+ CDR3 sequences.

The CDR3 contains 16 residues. Germline loops: CDR1 SEHNR, CDR2 FQNEAQ (reference sequence). V was clipped by 5 bases and J by 2 bases; unmatched bases: 6. Investigators profiled TCR beta VDJ and CDR3 from genomic DNA template. TCRdb analysed the reads with MiXCR anew, one entry per CDR3 protein. The table records some 280,000 distinct CDR3 sequences, 45% to 65% of them present only once. The chain recombines TRBV7-9 with TRBJ2-2; the match to TRBD1 covers 9 bases. Sequencing was performed on sorted CD4+, CD8+, or CD8+CD57+ T cells (not recorded which) from PBMCs. The source is a human donor with severe aplastic anemia or a healthy control (not recorded which). CDR3 DNA: TGTGCCAGCAGCCCTCTGGGACAGGGAAACACCGGGGAGCTGTTTTTT. Protein product: CASSPLGQGNTGELFF.